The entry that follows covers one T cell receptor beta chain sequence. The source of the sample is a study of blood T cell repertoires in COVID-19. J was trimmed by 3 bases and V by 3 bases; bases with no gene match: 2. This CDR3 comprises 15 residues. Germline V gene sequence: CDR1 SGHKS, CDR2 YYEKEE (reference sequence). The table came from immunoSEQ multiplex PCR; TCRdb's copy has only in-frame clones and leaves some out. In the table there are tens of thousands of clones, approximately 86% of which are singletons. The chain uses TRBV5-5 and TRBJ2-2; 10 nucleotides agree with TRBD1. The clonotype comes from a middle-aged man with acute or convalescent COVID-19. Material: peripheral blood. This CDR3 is CASSSDRGYTGELFF. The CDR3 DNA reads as TGTGCCAGCAGCTCGGACAGGGGGTACACCGGGGAGCTGTTTTTT.